These 13 T cell receptor beta chains were all obtained from the same sample, sequenced in a study of control samples from healthy donors and cancer patients. Assay: immunoSEQ multiplex PCR; the TCRdb copy retains only in-frame clones and omits some. The sample lists about 120,000 clones, approximately 87% occurring once. Sequencing was carried out using blood. These receptor sequences come from a man younger than 40 in good health.

The V and J genes are TRBV27 and TRBJ2-7, with 8 bases lining up with TRBD1. V trimming: 5 bases; J trimming: 7 bases; junction bases outside the gene matches: 10. CDR1 is MNHEY and CDR2 is SMNVEV in the germline V gene (reference sequence). This CDR3 is 14 amino acids long. CDR3 amino acids: CASSRTGISREQYV. The CDR3 DNA follows: TGTGCCAGCAGTCGGACAGGGATTTCAAGGGAGCAGTACGTC.

To note about this clone: The same CDR3 is also encoded by other DNA sequences in this sample. The rearrangement uses TRBV29-1 and TRBJ1-1; D gene uncertain. The CDR3 is 10 amino acids. The germline V gene encodes CDR1 SQVTM and CDR2 ANQGSEA. With 7 bases removed from V and 5 bases from J, the gap between germline ends came to 8 bases. CDR3 nucleotides: TGCAGCGCTGGGGAAACTGAAGCTTTCTTT. Amino acid sequence: CSAGETEAFF.

This rearrangement joins TRBV25-1 to TRBJ2-7; D is undetermined. Germline CDR1 and CDR2: MGHDK and SYGVNS. V was pared by 3 bases and J by 2 bases, with 2 bases between. The CDR3 contains 11 residues. In DNA form, the CDR3 reads TGTGCCAGCAGTGAGGCCTACGAGCAGTACTTC. It encodes CASSEAYEQYF.

The chain recombines TRBV29-1 with TRBJ2-7; D perhaps matches TRBD1 (5 bases). From germline, CDR1 is SQVTM and CDR2 ANQGSEA. CDR3 length: 11 residues. Trimming removed 4 bases at V and 6 bases at J, with 10 bases between. The DNA of the CDR3 is TGCAGCGTTGTAGTAGGGGTCGAGCAGTACTTC. Protein sequence: CSVVVGVEQYF.

The chain combines TRBV19 with TRBJ1-1, with D hard to call. Germline V lookup: CDR1 LNHDA, CDR2 SQIVND (reference sequence). CDR3 length: 15 residues. The V and J ends lost 2 bases and 5 bases respectively, with 15 bases between them. In DNA, the CDR3 is TGTGCCAGTAGTATAACCTACGGGGTGAGGACTGAAGCTTTCTTT. Translated: CASSITYGVRTEAFF.

The chain carries TRBV14 and TRBJ1-5; D is uncertain. Trimming took off 5 bases at V and 3 bases at J, with 8 bases between the two ends. The length of the CDR3 is 13 residues. Germline lookup yields CDR1 SGHDN and CDR2 FVKESK. The CDR3 reads CASSDGYNQPQHF. The CDR3 DNA reads as TGTGCCAGCAGCGACGGCTACAATCAGCCCCAGCATTTT.

The chain is built from TRBV27 and TRBJ2-5; D might be TRBD2 (6 bases). The CDR3 has 16 amino acids. Germline V gives CDR1 MNHEY, CDR2 SMNVEV (reference sequence). V shed 0 bases and J shed 2 bases, with 13 bases lying between them. The CDR3 here is CASSLSSMAGQETQYF. The CDR3 nucleotides are TGTGCCAGCAGTTTATCGAGTATGGCGGGGCAAGAGACCCAGTACTTC.

The J gene is TRBJ1-2, the V gene TRBV2, with 9 nucleotides matching TRBD1. Germline-derived CDR1 and CDR2 are SNHLY and FYNNEI. The CDR3 is 13 amino acids. Germline trimming cut 6 bases from V and 6 bases from J; bases unmatched to any gene: 5. CDR3 residues: CASRVGQGDGYTF. The CDR3 nucleotides are TGTGCCAGCAGGGTGGGACAGGGTGATGGCTACACCTTC.

The gene calls are TRBV4-1 and TRBJ1-6; TRBD1 is a possible D gene (5 bases). V dropped 0 bases and J dropped 9 bases, with 12 bases sitting between them. CDR3 length equals 15 residues. Germline CDR1 and CDR2: MGHRA and YSYEKL. The DNA for the CDR3 is TGCGCCAGCAGCCAAGAGGGGACCGGGGTTTCACCCCTCCACTTT. It translates to CASSQEGTGVSPLHF.

The V gene is TRBV25-1, the J gene TRBJ1-2; TRBD1 agrees at 7 bases. Germline CDR1 MGHDK, CDR2 SYGVNS. V gave up 6 bases and J gave up 5 bases; unmatched junction bases: 6. The CDR3 covers 13 residues. CDR3 amino acids: CASSRSQGYGYTF. CDR3 nucleotides: TGTGCCAGCAGCCGATCACAGGGGTATGGCTACACCTTC.

This clone showed up just once. V is TRBV12-5 and J is TRBJ1-3; D possibly corresponds to TRBD1 (5 bases). The V and J ends lost 5 bases and 7 bases respectively, with 6 bases between them. The CDR3 extends over 11 amino acids. In germline, CDR1 is LGHNT, CDR2 FRNRAP. CDR3 region: CASGGANTIYF. CDR3 in DNA: TGTGCTAGTGGTGGGGCGAACACCATATATTTT.

V usage is TRBV5-4 and J usage is TRBJ1-1, with 8 bases identical to TRBD1. Germline V CDR1 and CDR2: SGHNT, YYREEE (reference sequence). V lost 2 bases, J lost 7 bases, and 4 bases stayed unmatched. The CDR3 is 13 amino acids. CDR3 coding DNA: TGTGCCAGCAGCTTACAGGGGGGCCTTGAAGCTTTCTTT. Translating gives CASSLQGGLEAFF.

The chain has TRBV19 and TRBJ1-1, with D maybe TRBD1 (6 bases). Trimming shortened V by 2 bases and J by 7 bases, and 17 bases separated the two germline ends. CDR1 and CDR2 from the germline V gene are LNHDA and SQIVND (reference sequence). The CDR3 extends over 15 amino acids. The CDR3: CASSIQGSPPGEAFF. Written as DNA, the CDR3 is TGTGCCAGTAGTATACAGGGGTCCCCCCCCGGTGAAGCTTTCTTT.